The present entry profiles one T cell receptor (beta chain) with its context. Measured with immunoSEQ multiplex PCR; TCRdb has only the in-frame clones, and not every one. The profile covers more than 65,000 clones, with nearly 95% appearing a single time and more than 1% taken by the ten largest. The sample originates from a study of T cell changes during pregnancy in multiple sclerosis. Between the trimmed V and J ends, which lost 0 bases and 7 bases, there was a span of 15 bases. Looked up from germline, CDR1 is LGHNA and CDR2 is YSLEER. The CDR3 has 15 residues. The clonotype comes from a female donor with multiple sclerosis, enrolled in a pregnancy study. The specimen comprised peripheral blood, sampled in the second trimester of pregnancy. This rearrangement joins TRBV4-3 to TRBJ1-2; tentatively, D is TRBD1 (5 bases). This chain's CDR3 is CASSQDSGGRGGYTF. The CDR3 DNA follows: TGCGCCAGCAGCCAAGATAGCGGGGGAAGGGGTGGCTACACCTTC.